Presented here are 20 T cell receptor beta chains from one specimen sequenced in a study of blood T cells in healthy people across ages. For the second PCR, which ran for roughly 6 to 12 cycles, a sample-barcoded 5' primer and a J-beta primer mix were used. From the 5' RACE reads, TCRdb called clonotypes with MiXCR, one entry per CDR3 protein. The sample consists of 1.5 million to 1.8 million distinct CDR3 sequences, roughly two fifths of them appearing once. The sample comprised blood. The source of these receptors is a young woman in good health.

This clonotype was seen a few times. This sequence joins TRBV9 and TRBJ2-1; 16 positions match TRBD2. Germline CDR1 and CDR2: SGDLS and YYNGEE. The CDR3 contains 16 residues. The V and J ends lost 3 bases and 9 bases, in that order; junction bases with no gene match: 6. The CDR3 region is CASSAGTSGGVGEQFF. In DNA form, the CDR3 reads TGTGCCAGCAGCGCGGGGACTAGCGGGGGGGTGGGTGAGCAGTTCTTC.

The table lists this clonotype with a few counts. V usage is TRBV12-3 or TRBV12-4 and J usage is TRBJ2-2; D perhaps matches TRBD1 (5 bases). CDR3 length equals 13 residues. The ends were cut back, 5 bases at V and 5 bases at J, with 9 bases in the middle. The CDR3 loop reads CASSPRETGELFF. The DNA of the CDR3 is TGTGCCAGCAGTCCCAGGGAAACCGGGGAGCTGTTTTTT.

The CDR3 reads CASSEGLAVSYEQYF. In DNA, the CDR3 is TGTGCCAGCAGTGAAGGACTAGCGGTCTCCTACGAGCAGTACTTC. The chain employs TRBV2 and TRBJ2-4, with 9 bases aligning to TRBD2. The J call is doubtful: the DNA matches TRBJ2-7 better. Germline V gives CDR1 SNHLY, CDR2 FYNNEI. This CDR3 spans 15 amino acids.

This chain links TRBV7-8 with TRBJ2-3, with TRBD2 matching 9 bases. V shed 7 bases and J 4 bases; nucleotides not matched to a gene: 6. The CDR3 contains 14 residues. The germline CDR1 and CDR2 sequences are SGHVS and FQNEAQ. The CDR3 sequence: CASNVRGRADTQYF. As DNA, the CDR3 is TGTGCCAGCAATGTTCGCGGGAGGGCAGATACGCAGTATTTT.

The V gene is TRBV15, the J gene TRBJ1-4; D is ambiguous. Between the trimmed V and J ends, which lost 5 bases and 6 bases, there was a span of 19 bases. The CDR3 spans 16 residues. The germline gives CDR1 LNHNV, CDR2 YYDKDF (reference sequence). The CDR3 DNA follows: TGTGCCACCAGCCTCCCTCAAGGGCGGGCGGATGAAAAACTGTTTTTT. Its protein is CATSLPQGRADEKLFF.

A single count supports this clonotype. CDR3 nucleotide sequence: TGCGCCAGCGGTTTGAGGGGGGCGAGGACCGGGGAGCTGTTTTTT. Encoded protein: CASGLRGARTGELFF. The chain employs TRBV5-1 and TRBJ2-2, with D possibly being TRBD1 or TRBD2 (6 bases each). The CDR3 consists of 15 residues. Trimming took 7 bases from V and 5 from J, leaving 18 bases between them. Germline CDR1 reads SGHRS; CDR2 reads YFSETQ.

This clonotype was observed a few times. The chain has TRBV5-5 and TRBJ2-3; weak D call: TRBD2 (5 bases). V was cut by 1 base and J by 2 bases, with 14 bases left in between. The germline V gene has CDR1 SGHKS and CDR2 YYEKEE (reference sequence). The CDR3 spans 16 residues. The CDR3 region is CASSLLGLSPTDTQYF. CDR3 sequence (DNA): TGTGCCAGCAGCTTGTTAGGACTCTCCCCCACAGATACGCAGTATTTT.

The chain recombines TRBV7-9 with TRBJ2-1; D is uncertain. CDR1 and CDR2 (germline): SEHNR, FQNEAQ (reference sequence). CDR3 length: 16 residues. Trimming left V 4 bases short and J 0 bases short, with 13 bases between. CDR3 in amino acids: CASSSRDQFSYNEQFF. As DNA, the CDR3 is TGTGCCAGCAGCTCCAGAGACCAGTTCTCCTACAATGAGCAGTTCTTC.

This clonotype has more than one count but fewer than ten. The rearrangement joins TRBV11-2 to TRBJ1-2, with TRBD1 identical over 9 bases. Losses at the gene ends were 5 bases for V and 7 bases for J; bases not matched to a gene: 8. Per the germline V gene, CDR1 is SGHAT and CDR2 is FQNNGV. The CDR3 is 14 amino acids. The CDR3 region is CASSQTGGWAGYTF. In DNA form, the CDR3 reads TGTGCCAGCAGCCAGACAGGGGGTTGGGCTGGCTACACCTTC. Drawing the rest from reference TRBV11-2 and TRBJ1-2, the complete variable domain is EAGVAQSPRYKIIEKRQSVAFWCNPISGHATLYWYQQILGQGPKLLIQFQNNGVVDDSQLPKDRFSAERLKGVDSTLKIQPAKLEDSAVYLCASSQTGGWAGYTFGSGTRLTVV.

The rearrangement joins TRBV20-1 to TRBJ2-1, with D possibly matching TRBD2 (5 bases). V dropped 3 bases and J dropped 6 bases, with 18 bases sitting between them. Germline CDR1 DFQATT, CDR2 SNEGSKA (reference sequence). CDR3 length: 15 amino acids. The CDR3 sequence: CSASPPRANLNEQFF. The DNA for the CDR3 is TGCAGTGCTAGCCCCCCGCGGGCCAACCTCAATGAGCAGTTCTTC.

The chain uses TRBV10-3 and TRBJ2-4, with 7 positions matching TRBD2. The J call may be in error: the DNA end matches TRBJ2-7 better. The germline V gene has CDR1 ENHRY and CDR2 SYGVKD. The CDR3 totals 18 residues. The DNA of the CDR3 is TGTGCCATCAGTGAAAGGGGTGCGTCTGGAGGGAGGGTCTACGAGCAGTACTTC. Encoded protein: CAISERGASGGRVYEQYF.

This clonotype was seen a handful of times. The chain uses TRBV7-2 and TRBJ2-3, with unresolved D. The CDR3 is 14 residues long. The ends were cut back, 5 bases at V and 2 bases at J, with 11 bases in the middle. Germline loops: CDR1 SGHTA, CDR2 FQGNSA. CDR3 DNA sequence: TGTGCCAGCAGCCCCCGGATGAACACAGATACGCAGTATTTT. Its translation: CASSPRMNTDTQYF.

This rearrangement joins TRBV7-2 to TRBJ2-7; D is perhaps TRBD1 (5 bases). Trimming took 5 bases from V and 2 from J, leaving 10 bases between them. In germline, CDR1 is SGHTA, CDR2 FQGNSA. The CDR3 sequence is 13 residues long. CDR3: CASSVTAAYEQYF. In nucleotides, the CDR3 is TGTGCCAGCAGCGTGACAGCAGCCTACGAGCAGTACTTC.

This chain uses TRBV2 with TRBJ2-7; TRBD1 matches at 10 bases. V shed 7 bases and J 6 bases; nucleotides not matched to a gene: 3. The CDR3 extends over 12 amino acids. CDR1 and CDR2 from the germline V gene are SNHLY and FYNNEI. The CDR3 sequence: CASTGTGAEQYF. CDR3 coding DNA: TGTGCCAGCACCGGGACAGGGGCCGAGCAGTACTTC.

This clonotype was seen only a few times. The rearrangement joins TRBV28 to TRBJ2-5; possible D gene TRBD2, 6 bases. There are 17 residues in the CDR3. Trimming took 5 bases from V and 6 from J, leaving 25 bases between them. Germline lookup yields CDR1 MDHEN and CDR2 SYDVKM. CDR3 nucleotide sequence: TGTGCCAGCAGTGTCCCGGGCAGCGGGCCTACGGGAAAGACCCAGTACTTC. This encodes CASSVPGSGPTGKTQYF.

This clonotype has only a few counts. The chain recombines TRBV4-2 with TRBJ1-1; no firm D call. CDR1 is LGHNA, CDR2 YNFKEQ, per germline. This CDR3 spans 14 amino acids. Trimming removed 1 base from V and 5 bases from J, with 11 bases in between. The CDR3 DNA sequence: TGTGCCAGCAGCCAAGCGGTGGGAGGTACTGAAGCTTTCTTT. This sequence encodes CASSQAVGGTEAFF.

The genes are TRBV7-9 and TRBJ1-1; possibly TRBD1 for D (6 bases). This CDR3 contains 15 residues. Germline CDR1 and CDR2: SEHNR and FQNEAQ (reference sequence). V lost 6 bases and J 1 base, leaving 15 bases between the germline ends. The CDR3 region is CASRLTGLGNTEAFF. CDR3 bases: TGTGCCAGCAGGCTTACAGGGCTGGGGAACACTGAAGCTTTCTTT. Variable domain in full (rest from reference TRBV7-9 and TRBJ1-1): DTGVSQNPRHKITKRGQNVTFRCDPISEHNRLYWYRQTLGQGPEFLTYFQNEAQLEKSRLLSDRFSAERPKGSFSTLEIQRTEQGDSAMYLCASRLTGLGNTEAFFGQGTRLTVV.

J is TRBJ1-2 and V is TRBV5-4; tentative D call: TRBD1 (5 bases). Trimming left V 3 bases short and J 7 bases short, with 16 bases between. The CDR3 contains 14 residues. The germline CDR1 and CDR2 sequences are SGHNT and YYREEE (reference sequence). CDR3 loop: CASSSGQGFIGYTF. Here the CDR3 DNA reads TGTGCCAGCAGCTCGGGGCAGGGTTTTATTGGCTACACCTTC.

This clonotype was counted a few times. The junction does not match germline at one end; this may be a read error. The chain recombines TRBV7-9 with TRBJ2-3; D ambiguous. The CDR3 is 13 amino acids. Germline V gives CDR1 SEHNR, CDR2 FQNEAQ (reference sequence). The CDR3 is CASSFFQTHTQYF. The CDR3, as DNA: TGTGCAAGCAGCTTTTTTCAAACACATACGCAGTATTTT.

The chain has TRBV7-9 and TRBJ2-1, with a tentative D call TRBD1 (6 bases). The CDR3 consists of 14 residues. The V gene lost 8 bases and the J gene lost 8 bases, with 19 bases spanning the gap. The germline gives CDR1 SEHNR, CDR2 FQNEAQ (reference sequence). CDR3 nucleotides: TGTGCCAGCTCCTCAGGCCGACAGGTCCATGAGCAGTTCTTC. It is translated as CASSSGRQVHEQFF.